What follows are 20 T cell receptor beta chains derived from one specimen sequenced in a study of OX40 agonist ivuxolimab in advanced cancers. TCRdb's table, derived via immunoSEQ multiplex PCR, lists solely in-frame clones and lacks some. The table shows fewer than 65,000 clones, with roughly 88% occurring only once. Sample: CD4+ or CD8+ T cells sorted from blood, taken in a trial of the OX40 agonist ivuxolimab. Receptors were obtained from an adult with an advanced solid tumor such as melanoma, head and neck, liver or kidney cancer.

The V call is TRBV2, the J call TRBJ2-7; D call uncertain. Germline V gives CDR1 SNHLY, CDR2 FYNNEI. Trimming pared 8 bases from V and 3 bases from J, leaving 14 bases between. The CDR3 is 13 residues long. CDR3 coding DNA: TGTGCCAGCTGTCTAAGTCCCGGCTACGAGCAGTACTTC. Translating gives CASCLSPGYEQYF.

The CDR3 loop is CASSLQGQLYEQYF. CDR3 sequence (DNA): TGTGCCAGCAGTTTGCAGGGCCAGCTCTACGAGCAGTACTTC. The chain joins TRBV28 to TRBJ2-7; TRBD1 might be the D (5 bases). V shed 3 bases and J shed 3 bases, with 12 bases lying between them. The CDR3 sequence is 14 residues long. CDR1 and CDR2 (germline): MDHEN, SYDVKM.

This rearrangement joins TRBV6-1 to TRBJ2-2; TRBD2 might be the D (6 bases). The CDR3 is made up of 15 amino acids. Trimming cost V 6 bases and J 5 bases, with 16 bases left between them. Germline V gives CDR1 MNHNS, CDR2 SASEGT. This chain's CDR3 is CASRSGPQATGELFF. In DNA form, the CDR3 reads TGTGCCAGCAGGAGCGGGCCCCAGGCGACCGGGGAGCTGTTTTTT.

This clone was counted once. The V call is TRBV30, the J call TRBJ2-3; no firm D call. Per the germline V gene, CDR1 is GTSNPN and CDR2 is SVGIG (reference sequence). Trimming cost V 0 bases and J 9 bases, with 10 bases left between them. The CDR3 consists of 12 residues. The CDR3 DNA sequence: TGTGCCTGGAGTGTACCAGATCTCACGCAGTATTTT. It is translated as CAWSVPDLTQYF.

Concerning this clone: Other DNA sequences from this sample encode an identical CDR3 as well. V is TRBV6-5 and J is TRBJ2-3; tentative D call: TRBD2 (6 bases). The CDR3 has 14 amino acids. With 0 bases removed from V and 3 bases from J, the gap between germline ends came to 7 bases. Germline V gene sequence: CDR1 MNHEY, CDR2 SVGAGI. In DNA form, the CDR3 reads TGTGCCAGCAGTTACTCGCGGGGAACAGATACGCAGTATTTT. The encoded protein is CASSYSRGTDTQYF.

This chain links TRBV6-5 with TRBJ2-7, with 7 nucleotides matching TRBD1. Trimming cost V 4 bases and J 4 bases; bases outside gene matches: 7. The germline V gene encodes CDR1 MNHEY and CDR2 SVGAGI. The CDR3 contains 14 residues. The CDR3 bases are TGTGCCAGCAGTTTCGCCGGGACAGCATACGAGCAGTACTTC. Its protein is CASSFAGTAYEQYF.

The rearrangement joins TRBV29-1 to TRBJ2-5; perhaps TRBD1 as D (6 bases). Germline CDR1 is SQVTM and CDR2 is ANQGSEA. There are 12 residues in the CDR3. V lost 3 bases and J 8 bases, leaving 13 bases between the germline ends. The CDR3 bases are TGCAGCGTTGATAGAGGGGGAGAAACCCAGTACTTC. Protein: CSVDRGGETQYF.

This chain links TRBV27 with TRBJ1-1; 10 bases line up with TRBD1. V shed 3 bases, J shed 6 bases, and the junction held 10 bases outside the gene matches. Germline values: CDR1 MNHEY, CDR2 SMNVEV (reference sequence). CDR3 length: 16 amino acids. The CDR3 bases are TGTGCCAGCAGTTTTGGGACAGGGGCGCGTGCATCTGAAGCTTTCTTT. Translated, it gives CASSFGTGARASEAFF.

V usage is TRBV5-1 and J usage is TRBJ2-7; D is possibly TRBD2 (6 bases). The V end lost 0 bases, the J end lost 3 bases, and 16 bases lay between the germline ends. This CDR3 has 16 amino acids. CDR1 SGHRS and CDR2 YFSETQ come from the germline V gene. CDR3 DNA: TGCGCCAGCAGCTTGGTGCGCGGGACTGACAGCTACGAGCAGTACTTC. Its translation is CASSLVRGTDSYEQYF.

The chain uses TRBV6-6 and TRBJ1-2; TRBD1 aligns across 7 bases. There are 13 residues in the CDR3. From germline, CDR1 is MNHNY and CDR2 SVGAGI (reference sequence). The ends lost 0 bases at V and 5 bases at J; junction bases unmatched: 0. The chain's CDR3 is CASSYSGQYGYTF. The CDR3 region has the DNA TGTGCCAGCAGTTACTCGGGACAGTATGGCTACACCTTC.

The chain links TRBV28 to TRBJ2-7, with D perhaps matching TRBD1 or TRBD2 (6 bases each). CDR1 is MDHEN and CDR2 is SYDVKM in the germline V gene. The CDR3 has 14 residues. V gave up 4 bases and J gave up 1 base, with 11 bases separating them. The CDR3 DNA is TGTGCCAGCAGTTCGGGGGCCCAGTCCTACGAGCAGTACTTC. Its translation is CASSSGAQSYEQYF.

V gene TRBV11-2 combines with J gene TRBJ2-7; D gene uncertain. This CDR3 has 14 amino acids. Germline V gene data show CDR1 as SGHAT and CDR2 as FQNNGV. V was pared by 1 base and J by 3 bases, with 10 bases between. Here the CDR3 DNA reads TGTGCCAGCAGCTTAGGCGCCCCTTTCTACGAGCAGTACTTC. This encodes CASSLGAPFYEQYF.

The chain combines TRBV27 with TRBJ1-6; 10 nucleotides line up with TRBD1. V lost 4 bases to trimming and J lost 9 bases; unmatched junction nucleotides: 6. Germline values: CDR1 MNHEY, CDR2 SMNVEV (reference sequence). CDR3 length: 15 amino acids. The CDR3 region has the DNA TGTGCCAGCAGTTACCGGGACAGGGGTTCTTCACCCCTCCACTTT. It encodes CASSYRDRGSSPLHF.

J is TRBJ2-2 and V is TRBV5-1; either TRBD1 or TRBD2 may fit D (5 bases each). V lost 4 bases, J lost 8 bases, and 21 bases lay in between. The CDR3 runs to 16 residues. Per germline, CDR1 SGHRS and CDR2 YFSETQ. CDR3 nucleotide sequence: TGCGCCAGCAGCGCGGGTACGGGGCCTCCCGCTGGGGAGCTGTTTTTT. This encodes CASSAGTGPPAGELFF. Based on the CDR3 plus reference TRBV5-1 and TRBJ2-2, the full variable domain is KAGVTQTPRYLIKTRGQQVTLSCSPISGHRSVSWYQQTPGQGLQFLFEYFSETQRNKGNFPGRFSGRQFSNSRSEMNVSTLELGDSALYLCASSAGTGPPAGELFFGEGSRLTVL.

V and J are TRBV9 and TRBJ1-3, with D tentatively TRBD1 (6 bases). Germline V gene data show CDR1 as SGDLS and CDR2 as YYNGEE. V lost 0 bases and J lost 0, with 13 bases in between. The CDR3 spans 17 residues. The CDR3: CASSVDPTGSSGNTIYF. DNA of the CDR3: TGTGCCAGCAGCGTAGACCCGACAGGAAGCTCTGGAAACACCATATATTTT.

This clone turned up a few times. This rearrangement joins TRBV30 to TRBJ2-5, with D uncertain. From germline, CDR1 is GTSNPN and CDR2 SVGIG (reference sequence). The germline V and J ends were trimmed by 2 bases and 3 bases, with 4 bases remaining between them. The length of the CDR3 is 11 residues. The CDR3 reads CAWSPEETQYF. The CDR3 nucleotides are TGTGCCTGGAGTCCTGAAGAGACCCAGTACTTC.

This rearrangement joins TRBV4-2 to TRBJ2-7; 9 nucleotides align to TRBD2. Germline V gives CDR1 LGHNA, CDR2 YNFKEQ. V was pared by 0 bases and J by 2 bases, with 8 bases of the junction left unmatched. This CDR3 has 17 residues. The CDR3 DNA reads TGTGCCAGCAGCCAAGAGGTCGTTGCGGGAGGGGCCTACGAGCAGTACTTC. This sequence encodes CASSQEVVAGGAYEQYF.

This chain links TRBV7-8 with TRBJ1-5; TRBD1 matches at 7 bases. J gave up 7 bases and V 7 bases, and 10 bases lay outside the gene matches. This CDR3 has 14 amino acids. Germline V CDR1 and CDR2: SGHVS, FQNEAQ. The CDR3 sequence: CASNKDRVRQPQHF. The CDR3, as DNA: TGTGCCAGCAACAAAGACAGGGTGAGACAGCCCCAGCATTTT.

A few counts support this clone. The V and J genes are TRBV9 and TRBJ1-6; 8 bases fit TRBD1. The V gene end was trimmed by 0 bases and the J gene end by 6 bases; junction bases not matched to a gene: 8. This CDR3 is 17 amino acids long. Germline loops: CDR1 SGDLS, CDR2 YYNGEE. The CDR3 coding sequence is TGTGCCAGCAGCGTAGACCTTCCGGGACAGGCTAATTCACCCCTCCACTTT. Protein sequence: CASSVDLPGQANSPLHF.

The chain is built from TRBV6-4 and TRBJ2-1; 9 positions agree with TRBD2. The J segment lost 9 bases and the V segment lost 8 bases, leaving 14 bases of the junction unmatched. The CDR3 has 15 amino acids. CDR1 is MRHNA, CDR2 SNTAGT, per germline. CDR3 sequence reads: CASRLVAGELGEQFF. In DNA form, the CDR3 reads TGTGCCAGCCGGCTGGTAGCGGGGGAACTGGGTGAGCAGTTCTTC.